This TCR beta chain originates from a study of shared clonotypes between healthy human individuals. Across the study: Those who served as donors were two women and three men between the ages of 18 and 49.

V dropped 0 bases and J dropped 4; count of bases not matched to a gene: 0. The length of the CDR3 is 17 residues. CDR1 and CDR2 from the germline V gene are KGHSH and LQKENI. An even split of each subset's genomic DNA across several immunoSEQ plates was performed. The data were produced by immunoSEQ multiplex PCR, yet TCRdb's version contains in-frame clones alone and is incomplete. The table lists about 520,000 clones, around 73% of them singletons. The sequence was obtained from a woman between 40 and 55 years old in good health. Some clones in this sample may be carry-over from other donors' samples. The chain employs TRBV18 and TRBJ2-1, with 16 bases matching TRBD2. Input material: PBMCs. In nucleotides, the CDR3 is TGTGCCAGCTCACCACCGGGACTAGCGGGAGGGTACAATGAGCAGTTCTTC. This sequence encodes CASSPPGLAGGYNEQFF.